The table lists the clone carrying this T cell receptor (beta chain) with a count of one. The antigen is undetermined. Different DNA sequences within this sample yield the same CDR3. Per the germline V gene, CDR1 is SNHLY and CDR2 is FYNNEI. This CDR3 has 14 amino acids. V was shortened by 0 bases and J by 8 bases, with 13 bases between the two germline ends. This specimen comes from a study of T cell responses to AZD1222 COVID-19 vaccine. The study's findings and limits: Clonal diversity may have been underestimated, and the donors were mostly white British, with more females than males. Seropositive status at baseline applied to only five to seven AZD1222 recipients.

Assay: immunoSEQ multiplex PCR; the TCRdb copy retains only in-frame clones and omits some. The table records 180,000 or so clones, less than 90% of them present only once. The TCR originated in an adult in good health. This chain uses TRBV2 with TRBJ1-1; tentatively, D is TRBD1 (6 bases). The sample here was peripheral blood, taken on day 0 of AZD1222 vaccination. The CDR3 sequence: CASSEALGGTEAFF. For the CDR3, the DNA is TGTGCCAGCAGTGAAGCACTAGGGGGAACGGAAGCTTTCTTT.